Below are 27 T cell receptor beta chains sequenced from a single sample in a study of T cell changes during pregnancy in multiple sclerosis. TCRdb's table, derived via immunoSEQ multiplex PCR, lists solely in-frame clones and lacks some. The sample lists roughly 35,000 clones; 85% to 95% were seen once. What was sequenced was PBMCs (not recorded whether the cells were cultured). Receptors were obtained from a female donor with multiple sclerosis, enrolled in a pregnancy study.

This clone was observed a handful of times. The chain links TRBV4-1 to TRBJ2-1; D call uncertain. This CDR3 has 11 amino acids. Trimming took off 1 base at V and 8 bases at J, with 3 bases between the two ends. Germline values: CDR1 MGHRA, CDR2 YSYEKL. The CDR3 sequence: CASSQAHEQFF. CDR3 nucleotides: TGCGCCAGCAGCCAAGCCCATGAGCAGTTCTTC.

The V gene is TRBV4-3, the J gene TRBJ1-1; weak D call: TRBD1 (5 bases). Per the germline V gene, CDR1 is LGHNA and CDR2 is YSLEER. V was cut by 0 bases and J by 1 base, with 9 bases left in between. This CDR3 is built from 15 residues. The CDR3 loop is CASSQDWGGNTEAFF. The CDR3 DNA sequence: TGCGCCAGCAGCCAAGATTGGGGGGGGAACACTGAAGCTTTCTTT.

Details on this clone: Within the sample, other DNA sequences also encode this same CDR3. This rearrangement joins TRBV20-1 to TRBJ1-5, with unresolved D. The germline V and J ends were trimmed by 3 bases and 5 bases, with 5 bases remaining between them. The CDR3 is 11 residues long. The germline V gene encodes CDR1 DFQATT and CDR2 SNEGSKA (reference sequence). CDR3 region: CSASSDQPQHF. The CDR3 DNA is TGCAGTGCTAGCAGCGATCAGCCCCAGCATTTT.

Here the CDR3 DNA reads TGCGCCAGCAGCCAAGAGCCGGGTCTTTTAGAGACCCAGTACTTC. Translated, it gives CASSQEPGLLETQYF. This chain joins TRBV4-1 and TRBJ2-5, with unresolved D. Per germline, CDR1 MGHRA and CDR2 YSYEKL. Trimming removed 0 bases from V and 4 bases from J, with 12 bases in between. The CDR3 is 15 amino acids.

This chain links TRBV5-1 with TRBJ1-1, with D perhaps TRBD1 (6 bases). Germline V lookup: CDR1 SGHRS, CDR2 YFSETQ. The CDR3 runs to 14 residues. V lost 4 bases, J lost 1 base, and 11 bases lay in between. As DNA, the CDR3 is TGCGCCAGCAGCCCTGGGACACAGAACACTGAAGCTTTCTTT. Its protein product is CASSPGTQNTEAFF.

This chain uses TRBV5-4 with TRBJ2-3, with TRBD1 as a possible D gene (7 bases). This CDR3 region has 15 residues. Germline CDR1 is SGHNT and CDR2 is YYREEE (reference sequence). V shed 0 bases and J shed 8 bases, with 16 bases lying between them. The CDR3 DNA reads as TGTGCCAGCAGCTTGGTGCTGGCAGGGGGGCGTACGCAGTATTTT. Translation: CASSLVLAGGRTQYF. The whole variable domain, filled in from reference TRBV5-4 and TRBJ2-3, reads ETGVTQSPTHLIKTRGQQVTLRCSSQSGHNTVSWYQQALGQGPQFIFQYYREEENGRGNFPPRFSGLQFPNYSSELNVNALELDDSALYLCASSLVLAGGRTQYFGPGTRLTVL.

This chain joins TRBV2 and TRBJ2-3; D is tentatively TRBD1 or TRBD2 (5 bases each). CDR1 and CDR2 from the germline V gene are SNHLY and FYNNEI. The CDR3 covers 16 residues. V was pared by 6 bases and J by 3 bases, with 19 bases between. CDR3 sequence: CASSFRARGATDTQYF. CDR3 nucleotide sequence: TGTGCCAGCAGCTTCCGAGCGAGGGGCGCAACAGATACGCAGTATTTT. The full variable domain, in which reference TRBV2 and TRBJ2-3 provide the parts outside the CDR3, is EPEVTQTPSHQVTQMGQEVILRCVPISNHLYFYWYRQILGQKVEFLVSFYNNEISEKSEIFDDQFSVERPDGSNFTLKIRSTKLEDSAMYFCASSFRARGATDTQYFGPGTRLTVL.

The V and J genes are TRBV30 and TRBJ1-1, with 7 bases fitting TRBD1. Germline V lookup: CDR1 GTSNPN, CDR2 SVGIG (reference sequence). J was trimmed by 0 bases and V by 4 bases; bases with no gene match: 14. This CDR3 has 17 residues. The CDR3 spells CAWTIKPGQTMNTEAFF. As DNA, the CDR3 is TGTGCCTGGACCATAAAACCGGGACAGACAATGAACACTGAAGCTTTCTTT.

J is TRBJ1-3 and V is TRBV9; a weak D match, TRBD1 (6 bases). V was shortened by 0 bases and J by 4 bases, with 8 bases between the two germline ends. CDR3 length equals 14 residues. CDR1 is SGDLS, CDR2 YYNGEE, per germline. DNA for the CDR3: TGTGCCAGCAGCGTAGAGGACAGCGGAAACACCATATATTTT. Encoded protein: CASSVEDSGNTIYF.

The rearrangement uses TRBV2 and TRBJ1-1; D may be TRBD1 (5 bases). The CDR3 is made up of 13 amino acids. Germline loops: CDR1 SNHLY, CDR2 FYNNEI. Trimming cost V 7 bases and J 0 bases, with 9 bases left between them. The CDR3 sequence: CASTAGLNTEAFF. The CDR3 region has the DNA TGTGCCAGCACCGCAGGGCTGAACACTGAAGCTTTCTTT.

This sequence joins TRBV9 and TRBJ2-7; TRBD1 matches 7 bases. The V gene's germline CDR1 is SGDLS and CDR2 YYNGEE. Trimming removed 3 bases from V and 2 bases from J; junction bases left unmatched: 5. The CDR3 is made up of 14 amino acids. DNA of the CDR3: TGTGCCAGCAGCGAAGACAGGGCCCCCTACGAGCAGTACTTC. Its protein product is CASSEDRAPYEQYF.

The rearrangement links TRBV27 to TRBJ2-7; D ambiguous. The germline V gene encodes CDR1 MNHEY and CDR2 SMNVEV (reference sequence). The CDR3 extends over 14 amino acids. Trimming took off 0 bases at V and 5 bases at J, with 11 bases between the two ends. DNA for the CDR3: TGTGCCAGCAGTTTATCGCCGGCACTGGACGAGCAGTACTTC. Amino acid sequence: CASSLSPALDEQYF.

This clone was seen only once. V and J are TRBV28 and TRBJ2-7, with D perhaps matching TRBD2 (6 bases). Trimming removed 2 bases at V and 3 bases at J, with 8 bases between. The CDR3 has 13 residues. Germline CDR1 is MDHEN and CDR2 is SYDVKM. In nucleotides, the CDR3 is TGTGCCAGCAGTTTAGCGGGGAACTACGAGCAGTACTTC. It encodes CASSLAGNYEQYF. Full variable domain (remainder filled in from reference TRBV28 and TRBJ2-7): DVKVTQSSRYLVKRTGEKVFLECVQDMDHENMFWYRQDPGLGLRLIYFSYDVKMKEKGDIPEGYSVSREKKERFSLILESASTNQTSMYLCASSLAGNYEQYFGPGTRLTVT.

The J gene is TRBJ2-3, the V gene TRBV7-9; 8 nucleotides align to TRBD1. In germline, CDR1 is SEHNR, CDR2 FQNEAQ (reference sequence). The CDR3 is made up of 16 amino acids. Germline trimming cut 5 bases from V and 0 bases from J; bases unmatched to any gene: 7. In nucleotides, the CDR3 is TGTGCCAGCAGCCCGCAGGGGACAGGCAGCACAGATACGCAGTATTTT. Encoded protein: CASSPQGTGSTDTQYF.

The chain uses TRBV19 and TRBJ2-3; 8 bases fit TRBD2. Germline loops: CDR1 LNHDA, CDR2 SQIVND (reference sequence). The CDR3 sequence is 15 residues long. Trimming cost V 5 bases and J 2 bases; bases outside gene matches: 6. CDR3 DNA sequence: TGTGCCAGTAGTCCTCGGGGGGGATTCACAGATACGCAGTATTTT. This encodes CASSPRGGFTDTQYF.

This clone has just one count. The CDR3 here is CASISPPRTEAFF. The CDR3 region has the DNA TGTGCCAGTATAAGCCCTCCGAGGACTGAAGCTTTCTTT. This chain connects TRBV19 to TRBJ1-1; D is unclear. From germline, CDR1 is LNHDA and CDR2 SQIVND (reference sequence). The V gene lost 7 bases and the J gene lost 5 bases, with 14 bases spanning the gap. This CDR3 spans 13 amino acids.

The gene calls are TRBV5-1 and TRBJ1-3; the D is unclear. The CDR3 totals 15 residues. Trimming shortened V by 0 bases and J by 4 bases, and 11 bases separated the two germline ends. Germline V gene lookup returns CDR1 SGHRS and CDR2 YFSETQ. CDR3 nucleotides: TGCGCCAGCAGCTTGGACGGTCCACCGGGAAACACCATATATTTT. Protein product: CASSLDGPPGNTIYF.

This chain connects TRBV9 to TRBJ1-2; D is perhaps TRBD1 (6 bases). The CDR3 length is 12 residues. Germline CDR1 is SGDLS and CDR2 is YYNGEE. V lost 4 bases and J 11 bases, leaving 15 bases between the germline ends. The CDR3 protein is CASSPRGGGYTF. DNA of the CDR3: TGTGCCAGCAGCCCCAGGGGAGGGGGGTACACCTTC.

The genes are TRBV29-1 and TRBJ2-5; D is possibly TRBD2 (6 bases). The V and J ends lost 7 bases and 5 bases respectively, with 14 bases between them. The CDR3 extends over 12 amino acids. CDR1 is SQVTM, CDR2 ANQGSEA, per germline. The CDR3 loop reads CSAGRLGETQYF. The CDR3 DNA reads as TGCAGCGCTGGGAGACTAGGGGAGACCCAGTACTTC.

This clone showed up just once. The CDR3 DNA sequence: TGTGCCAGCAGCTACAAGTGGACAGATACGCAGTATTTT. Translating it yields CASSYKWTDTQYF. The chain recombines TRBV7-2 with TRBJ2-3; D unclear. The V gene lost 4 bases and the J gene lost 3 bases, with 8 bases spanning the gap. The CDR3 is 13 residues long. CDR1 SGHTA and CDR2 FQGNSA come from the germline V gene.

A few counts support this clone. This chain connects TRBV10-1 to TRBJ1-2; D call uncertain. Trimming shortened V by 8 bases and J by 2 bases, and 12 bases separated the two germline ends. In germline, CDR1 is WNHNN, CDR2 SYGVQD (reference sequence). CDR3 length: 13 amino acids. The CDR3: CASAVPQNYGYTF. CDR3 nucleotide sequence: TGCGCCAGCGCAGTCCCGCAGAACTATGGCTACACCTTC.

The genes are TRBV5-1 and TRBJ2-3; D unresolved. The V gene's germline CDR1 is SGHRS and CDR2 YFSETQ. The CDR3 consists of 14 residues. Deletions cut 0 bases from V and 2 bases from J, with 7 bases between. In DNA form, the CDR3 reads TGCGCCAGCAGCTTGGGCCAGGTCACAGATACGCAGTATTTT. Translating gives CASSLGQVTDTQYF. The full variable domain, with the rest looked up from reference TRBV5-1 and TRBJ2-3, is KAGVTQTPRYLIKTRGQQVTLSCSPISGHRSVSWYQQTPGQGLQFLFEYFSETQRNKGNFPGRFSGRQFSNSRSEMNVSTLELGDSALYLCASSLGQVTDTQYFGPGTRLTVL.

This chain links TRBV7-8 with TRBJ1-2; D not certain. V was trimmed by 0 bases and J by 4 bases, leaving 3 bases between them. CDR3 length: 12 residues. In germline, CDR1 is SGHVS, CDR2 FQNEAQ. CDR3: CASSLATYGYTF. CDR3 DNA: TGTGCCAGCAGCTTAGCGACCTATGGCTACACCTTC.

The chain links TRBV28 to TRBJ1-1; D remains unclear. This CDR3 is 15 amino acids long. V lost 1 base and J 3 bases, leaving 12 bases between the germline ends. Germline V gives CDR1 MDHEN, CDR2 SYDVKM. Here the CDR3 reads CASSLSPREYTEAFF. DNA of the CDR3: TGTGCCAGCAGTTTATCCCCTAGGGAATACACTGAAGCTTTCTTT.

Here the CDR3 reads CASSLGTSEYEQYF. In DNA form, the CDR3 reads TGCGCCAGCAGCTTGGGTACTAGCGAGTACGAGCAGTACTTC. V and J are TRBV5-1 and TRBJ2-7, with 7 bases identical to TRBD2. With V trimmed by 0 bases and J by 4 bases, 4 bases remained unmatched. Germline V gene sequence: CDR1 SGHRS, CDR2 YFSETQ. The CDR3 is made up of 14 amino acids.

The rearrangement links TRBV7-2 to TRBJ1-5, with unresolved D. Germline V gene sequence: CDR1 SGHTA, CDR2 FQGNSA. The CDR3 extends over 16 amino acids. The germline V and J ends were trimmed by 1 base and 0 bases, with 10 bases remaining between them. This CDR3 is CASSLGPEYSNQPQHF. The CDR3 nucleotides read TGTGCCAGCAGCTTAGGGCCAGAGTATAGCAATCAGCCCCAGCATTTT.

The chain recombines TRBV5-1 with TRBJ2-7, with 11 bases fitting TRBD2. This CDR3 comprises 16 residues. The germline V gene has CDR1 SGHRS and CDR2 YFSETQ. V lost 4 bases and J lost 1; bases outside the gene matches: 7. This chain's CDR3 is CASSREGTSGSYEQYF. The CDR3 nucleotides read TGCGCCAGCAGCAGAGAAGGGACTAGCGGATCCTACGAGCAGTACTTC. The complete variable domain, with remaining parts taken from reference TRBV5-1 and TRBJ2-7, reads KAGVTQTPRYLIKTRGQQVTLSCSPISGHRSVSWYQQTPGQGLQFLFEYFSETQRNKGNFPGRFSGRQFSNSRSEMNVSTLELGDSALYLCASSREGTSGSYEQYFGPGTRLTVT.